The present T cell receptor beta chain was sequenced within a study of blood T cell repertoires in COVID-19. Study-wide context: Sources were T cells, B-cell-depleted T cells, or PBMCs; the material itself was cDNA or gDNA.

Data came from immunoSEQ multiplex PCR; TCRdb stores just in-frame clones and leaves some out. The sample consists of a few hundred thousand clones, roughly 85% of them appearing once. The CDR3 length is 13 residues. Trimming shortened V by 6 bases and J by 6 bases, and 12 bases separated the two germline ends. Germline loops: CDR1 ENHRY, CDR2 SYGVKD. The clonotype was recovered from a man aged 35-49 years with acute or convalescent COVID-19. The specimen sequenced was peripheral blood. The rearrangement uses TRBV10-3 and TRBJ2-1; D may be TRBD1 (6 bases). The CDR3: CAIRPDRFNEQFF. CDR3 DNA sequence: TGTGCCATCAGACCCGACAGGTTCAATGAGCAGTTCTTC.